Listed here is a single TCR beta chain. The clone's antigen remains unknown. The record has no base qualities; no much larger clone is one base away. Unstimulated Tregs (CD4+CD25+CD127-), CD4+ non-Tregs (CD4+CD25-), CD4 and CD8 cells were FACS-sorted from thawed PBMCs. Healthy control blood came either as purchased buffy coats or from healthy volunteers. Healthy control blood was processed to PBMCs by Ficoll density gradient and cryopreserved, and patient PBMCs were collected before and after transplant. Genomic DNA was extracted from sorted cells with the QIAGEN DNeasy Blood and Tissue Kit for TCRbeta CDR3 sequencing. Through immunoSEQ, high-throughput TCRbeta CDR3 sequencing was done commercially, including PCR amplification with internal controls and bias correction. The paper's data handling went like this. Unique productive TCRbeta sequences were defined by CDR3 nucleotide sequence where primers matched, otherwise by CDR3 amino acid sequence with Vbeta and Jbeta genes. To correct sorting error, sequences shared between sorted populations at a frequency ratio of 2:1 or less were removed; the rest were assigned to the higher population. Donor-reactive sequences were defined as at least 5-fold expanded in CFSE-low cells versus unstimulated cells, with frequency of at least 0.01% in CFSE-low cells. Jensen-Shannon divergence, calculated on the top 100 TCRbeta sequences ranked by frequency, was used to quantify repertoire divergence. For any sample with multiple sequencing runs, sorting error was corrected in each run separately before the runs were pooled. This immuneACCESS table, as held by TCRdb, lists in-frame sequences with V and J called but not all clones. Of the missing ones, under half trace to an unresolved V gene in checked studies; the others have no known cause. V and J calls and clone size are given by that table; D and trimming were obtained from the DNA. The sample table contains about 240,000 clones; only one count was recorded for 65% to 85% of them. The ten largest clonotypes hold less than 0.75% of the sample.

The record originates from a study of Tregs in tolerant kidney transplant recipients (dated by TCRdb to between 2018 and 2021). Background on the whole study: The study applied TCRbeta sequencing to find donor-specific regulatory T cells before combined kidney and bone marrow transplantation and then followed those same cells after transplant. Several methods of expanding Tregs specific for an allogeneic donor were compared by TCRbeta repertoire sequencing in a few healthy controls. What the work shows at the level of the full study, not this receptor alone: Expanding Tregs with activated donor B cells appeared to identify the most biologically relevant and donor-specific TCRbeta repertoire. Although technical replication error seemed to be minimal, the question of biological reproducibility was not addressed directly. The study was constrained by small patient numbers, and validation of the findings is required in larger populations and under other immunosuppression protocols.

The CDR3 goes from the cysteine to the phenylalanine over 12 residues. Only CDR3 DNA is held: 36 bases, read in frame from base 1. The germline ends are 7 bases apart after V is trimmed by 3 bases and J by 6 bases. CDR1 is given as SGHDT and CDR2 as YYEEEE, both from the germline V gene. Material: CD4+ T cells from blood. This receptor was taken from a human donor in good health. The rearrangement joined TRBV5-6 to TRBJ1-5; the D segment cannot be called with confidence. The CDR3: CASSYGGQPQHF. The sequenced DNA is TGTGCCAGCAGCTACGGTGGTCAGCCCCAGCATTTT.